This T cell receptor beta chain originates from a study of CD8+CD57+ T cells in acquired aplastic anemia. All patients picked for sequencing had shown, by flow cytometry, an expansion of CD8+CD57+ cells. Trimming at V came to 6 bases and at J to 3 bases, leaving 3 bases not matched to a gene. The CDR3 is made up of 13 amino acids. CDR1 and CDR2 (germline): SQVTM, ANQGSEA. Genomic DNA was employed as the template in profiling TCR beta VDJ and CDR3. In TCRdb, the reads were re-called with MiXCR into one record per CDR3 protein. The sample contains some 140,000 distinct CDR3 sequences, about 48% of which appear only once.

The TCR originated in a human donor with aplastic anemia. The source material was sorted CD4+, CD8+, or CD8+CD57+ T cells (not recorded which) from PBMCs. This chain uses TRBV29-1 with TRBJ1-2; 11 nucleotides match TRBD1. In DNA, the CDR3 is TGCAGCGTAGGACAGGGGGCGGACTATGGCTACACCTTC. Its translation: CSVGQGADYGYTF.